These 10 T cell receptor beta chains came from one sample sequenced in a study of blood T cell repertoires in COVID-19 (dated by TCRdb to the early 2020s). The library was obtained by the immunoSEQ multiplex PCR assay. TCRdb limited this immuneACCESS table to in-frame rearrangements with V and J called. A share of clones is missing; checked studies link under half to unresolved V genes, and the rest is unexplained. This sample gives 220,000 or so clones in total; about 86% of them show up just once. The top ten clonotypes cover 9.5% to 13% of the sample. The specimen was peripheral blood. Receptor source: a woman aged 50 to 65 with COVID-19, enrolled during active disease.

The chain employs TRBV30 and TRBJ1-5; TRBD1 matches at 7 bases. With V trimmed by 1 base and J by 6 bases, 3 bases remained unmatched. The CDR3 runs 13 residues. Germline V CDR1 and CDR2: GTSNPN, SVGIG (reference sequence). This chain's CDR3 is CAWSGGGPQPQHF. The CDR3 nucleotides are TGTGCCTGGAGTGGAGGGGGCCCTCAGCCCCAGCATTTT.

The J gene is TRBJ1-2, the V gene TRBV7-2; possible D gene TRBD1, 6 bases. V gave up 5 bases and J gave up 4 bases, with 17 bases separating them. The CDR3 extends over 15 amino acids. The germline V gene has CDR1 SGHTA and CDR2 FQGNSA. CDR3: CASSTRTDPFYGYTF. The CDR3 nucleotides are TGTGCCAGCAGCACTCGGACAGATCCGTTCTATGGCTACACCTTC. Combining the CDR3 with reference TRBV7-2 and TRBJ1-2 gives the whole variable domain GAGVSQSPSNKVTEKGKDVELRCDPISGHTALYWYRQSLGQGLEFLIYFQGNSAPDKSGLPSDRFSAERTGGSVSTLTIQRTQQEDSAVYLCASSTRTDPFYGYTFGSGTRLTVV.

The rearrangement joins TRBV5-1 to TRBJ2-5; TRBD2 matches 11 bases. The V and J ends lost 0 bases and 1 base, in that order; junction bases with no gene match: 2. CDR3 length: 16 amino acids. CDR1 is SGHRS, CDR2 YFSETQ, per germline. In nucleotides, the CDR3 is TGCGCCAGCAGCTTGGGACTAGCGGGGATCCAAGAGACCCAGTACTTC. It translates to CASSLGLAGIQETQYF.

The V gene is TRBV2, the J gene TRBJ1-4, with 9 nucleotides matching TRBD1. CDR3 length: 16 amino acids. V lost 6 bases to trimming and J lost 7 bases; unmatched junction nucleotides: 12. The germline CDR1 and CDR2 sequences are SNHLY and FYNNEI. In DNA form, the CDR3 reads TGTGCCAGCAGCCCCCTGGACAGGGGCCGTCCTGAAAAACTGTTTTTT. This translates into CASSPLDRGRPEKLFF. The variable domain in full, completed from reference TRBV2 and TRBJ1-4, reads EPEVTQTPSHQVTQMGQEVILRCVPISNHLYFYWYRQILGQKVEFLVSFYNNEISEKSEIFDDQFSVERPDGSNFTLKIRSTKLEDSAMYFCASSPLDRGRPEKLFFGSGTQLSVL.

The genes are TRBV28 and TRBJ2-2; TRBD1 might be the D (5 bases). Looked up from germline, CDR1 is MDHEN and CDR2 is SYDVKM. Trimming shortened V by 4 bases and J by 7 bases, and 13 bases separated the two germline ends. This CDR3 is 14 amino acids long. The CDR3 DNA is TGTGCCAGCAGTTCCCATCTCAGGGACGGGGAGCTGTTTTTT. Protein: CASSSHLRDGELFF. Drawing the rest from reference TRBV28 and TRBJ2-2, the complete variable domain is DVKVTQSSRYLVKRTGEKVFLECVQDMDHENMFWYRQDPGLGLRLIYFSYDVKMKEKGDIPEGYSVSREKKERFSLILESASTNQTSMYLCASSSHLRDGELFFGEGSRLTVL.

This clone was seen a single time. The chain uses TRBV19 and TRBJ2-3; the D gene is possibly TRBD2 (7 bases). V lost 5 bases, J lost 0 bases, and 21 bases lay in between. The CDR3 has 18 residues. Germline lookup yields CDR1 LNHDA and CDR2 SQIVND (reference sequence). In DNA form, the CDR3 reads TGTGCCAGTAGTGGTTTCGGCGGGGGCGACTATAGCACAGATACGCAGTATTTT. This codes for CASSGFGGGDYSTDTQYF.

V gene TRBV24-1 combines with J gene TRBJ1-2, with D possibly being TRBD1 (5 bases). Trimming removed 4 bases at V and 5 bases at J, with 13 bases between. Germline V gene sequence: CDR1 KGHDR, CDR2 SFDVKD. The CDR3 is 14 amino acids. CDR3: CATSDGGDSYGYTF. DNA of the CDR3: TGTGCCACCAGTGACGGCGGGGACTCATATGGCTACACCTTC.

Turning to this clone: The junction differs from germline at one of its ends, possibly a read error. The genes are TRBV28 and TRBJ2-2; D remains unclear. The CDR3 runs 14 residues. Germline-derived CDR1 and CDR2 are MDHEN and SYDVKM. The CDR3 sequence: CASRDSPNTGELFF. The CDR3 region has the DNA TGTGCCAGCAGAGACTCACCGAATACCGGGGAGCTGTTTTTT. Full variable domain (rest looked up from reference TRBV28 and TRBJ2-2): DVKVTQSSRYLVKRTGEKVFLECVQDMDHENMFWYRQDPGLGLRLIYFSYDVKMKEKGDIPEGYSVSREKKERFSLILESASTNQTSMYLCASRDSPNTGELFFGEGSRLTVL.

The J gene is TRBJ1-1, the V gene TRBV21-1; the table's D call, TRBD1, was not checked against the DNA. TRBV21-1 is a documented pseudogene. CDR3 length equals 16 residues. CDR3: CATESTGLTMNTEAFF. CDR3 coding DNA: TGTGCCACCGAATCGACAGGTTTAACCATGAACACTGAAGCTTTCTTT.

The chain is built from TRBV1 and TRBJ2-5; TRBD2 is taken as the D call from the table, unchecked against the DNA. TRBV1 is a documented pseudogene. There are 12 residues in the CDR3. CDR3 in amino acids: CTSSQDLETQYF. CDR3 nucleotides: TGCACCAGCAGCCAAGATCTGGAGACCCAGTACTTC.